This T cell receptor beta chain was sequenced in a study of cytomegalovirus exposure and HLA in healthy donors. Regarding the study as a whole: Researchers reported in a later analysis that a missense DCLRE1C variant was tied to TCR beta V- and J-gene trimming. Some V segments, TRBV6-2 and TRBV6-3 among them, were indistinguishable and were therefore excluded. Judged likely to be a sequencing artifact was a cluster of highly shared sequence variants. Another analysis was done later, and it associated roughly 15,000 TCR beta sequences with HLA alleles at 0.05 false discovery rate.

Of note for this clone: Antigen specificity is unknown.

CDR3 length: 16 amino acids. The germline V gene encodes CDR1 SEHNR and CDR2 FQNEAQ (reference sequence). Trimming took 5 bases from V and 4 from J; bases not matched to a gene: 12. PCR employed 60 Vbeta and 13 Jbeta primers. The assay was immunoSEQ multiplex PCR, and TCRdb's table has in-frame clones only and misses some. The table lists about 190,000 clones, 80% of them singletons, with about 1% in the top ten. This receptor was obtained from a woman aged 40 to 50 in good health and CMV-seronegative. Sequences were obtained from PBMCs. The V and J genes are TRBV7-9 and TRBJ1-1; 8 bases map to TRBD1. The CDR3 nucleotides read TGTGCCAGCAGCCCAAGGACAGGGTTGGGTGGCACTGAAGCTTTCTTT. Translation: CASSPRTGLGGTEAFF. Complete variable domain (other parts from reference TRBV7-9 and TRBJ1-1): DTGVSQNPRHKITKRGQNVTFRCDPISEHNRLYWYRQTLGQGPEFLTYFQNEAQLEKSRLLSDRFSAERPKGSFSTLEIQRTEQGDSAMYLCASSPRTGLGGTEAFFGQGTRLTVV.